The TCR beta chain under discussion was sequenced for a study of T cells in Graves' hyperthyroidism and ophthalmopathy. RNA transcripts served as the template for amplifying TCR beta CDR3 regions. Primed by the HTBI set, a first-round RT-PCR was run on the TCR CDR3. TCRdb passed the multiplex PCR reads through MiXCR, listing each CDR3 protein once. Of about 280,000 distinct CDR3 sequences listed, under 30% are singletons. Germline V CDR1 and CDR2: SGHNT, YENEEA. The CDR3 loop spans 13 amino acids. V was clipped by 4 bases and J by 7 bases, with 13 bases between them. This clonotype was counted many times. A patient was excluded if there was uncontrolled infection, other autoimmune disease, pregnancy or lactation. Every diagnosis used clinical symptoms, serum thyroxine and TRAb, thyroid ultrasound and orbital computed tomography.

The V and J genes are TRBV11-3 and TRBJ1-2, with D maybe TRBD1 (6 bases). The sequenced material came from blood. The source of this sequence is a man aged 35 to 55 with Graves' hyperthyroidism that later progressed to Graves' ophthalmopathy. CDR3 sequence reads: CASSSQGGIGYTF. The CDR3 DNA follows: TGTGCCAGCAGCTCCCAAGGGGGGATTGGCTACACCTTC.